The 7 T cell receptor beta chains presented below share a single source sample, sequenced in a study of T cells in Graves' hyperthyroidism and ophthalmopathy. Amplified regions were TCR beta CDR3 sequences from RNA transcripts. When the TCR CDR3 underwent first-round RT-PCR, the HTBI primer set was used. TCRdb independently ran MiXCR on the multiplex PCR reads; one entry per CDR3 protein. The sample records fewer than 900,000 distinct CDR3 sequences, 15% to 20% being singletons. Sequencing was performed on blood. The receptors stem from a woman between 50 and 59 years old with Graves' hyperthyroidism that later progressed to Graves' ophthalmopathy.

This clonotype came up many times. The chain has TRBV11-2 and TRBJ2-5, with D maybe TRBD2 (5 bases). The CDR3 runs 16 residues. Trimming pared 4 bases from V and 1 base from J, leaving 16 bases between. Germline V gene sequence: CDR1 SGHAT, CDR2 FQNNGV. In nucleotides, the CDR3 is TGTGCCAGCAGCTCAGAAGGCAGCGGCTTCCAAGAGACCCAGTACTTC. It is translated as CASSSEGSGFQETQYF.

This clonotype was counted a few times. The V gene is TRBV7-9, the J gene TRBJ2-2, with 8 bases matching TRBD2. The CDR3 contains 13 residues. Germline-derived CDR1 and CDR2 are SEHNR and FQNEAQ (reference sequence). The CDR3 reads CGGRGADTGELFF. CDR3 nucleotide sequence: TGTGGAGGGCGGGGGGCCGACACCGGGGAGCTGTTTTTT.

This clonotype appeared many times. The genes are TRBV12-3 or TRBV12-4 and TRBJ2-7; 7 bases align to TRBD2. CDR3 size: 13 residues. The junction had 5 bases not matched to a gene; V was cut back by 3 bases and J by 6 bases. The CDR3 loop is CASSLGGMSEQYF. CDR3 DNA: TGTGCCAGCAGTTTGGGGGGGATGAGCGAGCAGTACTTC.

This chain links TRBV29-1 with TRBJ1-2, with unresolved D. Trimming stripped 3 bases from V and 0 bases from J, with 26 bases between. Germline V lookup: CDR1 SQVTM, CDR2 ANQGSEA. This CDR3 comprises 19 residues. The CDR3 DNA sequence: TGCAGCGTTGAGAGTTCGGTCAGCCCGGACCCTTTCTCTAACTATGGCTACACCTTC. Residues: CSVESSVSPDPFSNYGYTF.

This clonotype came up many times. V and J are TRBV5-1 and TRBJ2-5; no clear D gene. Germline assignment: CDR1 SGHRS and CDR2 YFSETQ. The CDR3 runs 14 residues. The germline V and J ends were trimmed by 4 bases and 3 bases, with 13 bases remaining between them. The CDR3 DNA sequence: TGCGCCAGCAGCCCGGGCAGGACCGAAGAGACCCAGTACTTC. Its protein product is CASSPGRTEETQYF.

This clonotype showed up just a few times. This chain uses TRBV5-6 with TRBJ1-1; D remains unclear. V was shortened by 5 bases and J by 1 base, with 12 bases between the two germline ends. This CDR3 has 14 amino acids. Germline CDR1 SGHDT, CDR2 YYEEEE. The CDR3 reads CASRLDGKNTEAFF. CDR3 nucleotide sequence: TGTGCCAGCAGACTAGACGGGAAGAACACTGAAGCTTTCTTT.

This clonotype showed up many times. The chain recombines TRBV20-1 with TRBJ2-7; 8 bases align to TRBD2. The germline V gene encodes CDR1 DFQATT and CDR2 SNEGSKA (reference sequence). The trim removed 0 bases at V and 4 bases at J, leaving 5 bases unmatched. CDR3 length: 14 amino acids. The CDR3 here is CSARDPTSVYEQYF. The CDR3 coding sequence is TGCAGTGCTAGAGATCCGACTAGCGTGTACGAGCAGTACTTC.